Listed below are T cell receptor beta chains from one sample, sequenced in a study of CD8 T cells in ankylosing spondylitis. TCRdb fed the 5' RACE reads into MiXCR, producing one record per CDR3 protein. The data show more than 150,000 distinct CDR3 sequences, about 18% seen once. The sample was blood, either unsorted or a sorted T cell fraction (not recorded which). These TCRs come from a male donor under 30 with ankylosing spondylitis or in good health (not recorded which). CDR3s include the opening cysteine and the closing phenylalanine or tryptophan. A D gene is named only where the DNA matches it firmly. Clone size is given for some rows only: seen once, a few or many times, or a class if the clone is expanded.

V gene	D gene	clone size	CDR3 length	J gene	CDR3 DNA	CDR3 protein
TRBV27	.	.	14	TRBJ1-5	TGTGCCAGCAGTTTGGCAGCACTCAATCAGCCCCAGCATTTT	CASSLAALNQPQHF
TRBV20-1	.	many	16	TRBJ2-2	TGCAGTGCTAGAGCCCTTGAGGGGGGGTACACCGGGGAGCTGTTTTTT	CSARALEGGYTGELFF
TRBV18	.	many	13	TRBJ1-2	TGTGCCAGCTCACCCCAGGGGAACTATGGCTACACCTTC	CASSPQGNYGYTF
TRBV27	.	many	13	TRBJ2-7	TGTGCCAGCAGTATAGGACTCAACTACGAGCAGTACTTC	CASSIGLNYEQYF
TRBV6-5	.	many	15	TRBJ1-1	TGTGCCAGCAGTTACCAATGGCGGGGGAACACTGAAGCTTTCTTT	CASSYQWRGNTEAFF
TRBV6-2/TRBV6-3	.	many	11	TRBJ2-7	TGTGCCAGCAGTACGATAAACGAGCAGTACTTC	CASSTINEQYF
TRBV24-1	TRBD2	few	16	TRBJ2-1	TGTGCCACCAGTGAGTTCAGCGGGGGCTCCTACAATGAGCAGTTCTTC	CATSEFSGGSYNEQFF
TRBV3-1	TRBD1	.	15	TRBJ2-5	TGTGCCAGCAGCACCCCACGTCGGGGACAGGAGACCCAGTACTTC	CASSTPRRGQETQYF
TRBV5-1	.	many	14	TRBJ1-3	TGCGCCAGCAGCTCCGAGGTGGAGGGAAACACCATATATTTT	CASSSEVEGNTIYF
TRBV6-2/TRBV6-3	TRBD2	many	15	TRBJ2-1	TGTGCCAGCAGTTACTCCTTAGCGGGAGGCCGCGAGCAGTTCTTC	CASSYSLAGGREQFF